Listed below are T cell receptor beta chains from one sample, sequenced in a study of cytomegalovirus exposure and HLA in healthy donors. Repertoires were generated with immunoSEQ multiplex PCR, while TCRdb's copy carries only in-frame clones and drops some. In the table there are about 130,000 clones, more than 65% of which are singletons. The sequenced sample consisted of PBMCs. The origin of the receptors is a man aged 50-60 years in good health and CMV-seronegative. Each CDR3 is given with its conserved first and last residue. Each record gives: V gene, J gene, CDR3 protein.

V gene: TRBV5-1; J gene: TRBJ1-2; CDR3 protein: CASSPLLGSGTNDGYTF
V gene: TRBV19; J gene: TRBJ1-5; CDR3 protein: CASSTTGEGSQPQHF
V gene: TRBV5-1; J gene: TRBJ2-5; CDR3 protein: CASSLEVGQGAETQYF
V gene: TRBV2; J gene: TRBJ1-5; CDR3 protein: CASSGGNQPQHF
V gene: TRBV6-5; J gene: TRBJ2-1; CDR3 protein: CASSADRATPNEQFF
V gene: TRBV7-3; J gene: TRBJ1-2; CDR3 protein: CASSLTGDQGYTF
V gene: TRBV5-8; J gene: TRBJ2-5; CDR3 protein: CASSLAGTGLGETQYF
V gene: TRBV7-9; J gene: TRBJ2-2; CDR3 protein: CASTLQGAVTGELFF
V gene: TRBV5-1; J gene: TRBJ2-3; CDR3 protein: CASKVLAGGTDTQYF
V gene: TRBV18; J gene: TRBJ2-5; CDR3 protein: CASSGQGRETQYF
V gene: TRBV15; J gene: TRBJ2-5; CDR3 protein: CATALQGAGETQYF
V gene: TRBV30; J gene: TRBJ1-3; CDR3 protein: CAWSVKGANSGNTIYF
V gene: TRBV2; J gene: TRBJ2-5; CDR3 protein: CASSGTEETQYF
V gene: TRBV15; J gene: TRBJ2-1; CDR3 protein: CATSPTGQLVSGEQFF
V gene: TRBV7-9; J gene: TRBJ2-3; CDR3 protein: CASGGHSTDTQYF
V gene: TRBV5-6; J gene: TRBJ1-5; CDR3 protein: CASSIGQASNQPQHF
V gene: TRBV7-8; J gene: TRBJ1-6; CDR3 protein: CASSVDRAPHSPLHF
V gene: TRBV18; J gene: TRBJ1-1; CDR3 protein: CASSPQAGRRRDTEAFF
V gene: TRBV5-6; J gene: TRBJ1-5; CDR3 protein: CASSLAGGQPQHF
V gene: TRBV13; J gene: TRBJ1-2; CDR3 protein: CASSPNPGQGTVYGYTF
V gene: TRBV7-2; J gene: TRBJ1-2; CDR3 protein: CASSLGGRLLDGYTF
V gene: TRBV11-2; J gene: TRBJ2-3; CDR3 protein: CASSSLAGFTDTQYF
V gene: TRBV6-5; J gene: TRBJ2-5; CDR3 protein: CASRGDRVQETQYF
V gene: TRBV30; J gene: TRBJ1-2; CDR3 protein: CAWSVTQGARAGYTF
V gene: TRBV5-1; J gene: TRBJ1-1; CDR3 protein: CASSLVARADTEAFF
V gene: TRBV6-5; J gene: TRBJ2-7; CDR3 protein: CASSSGTGVQYF
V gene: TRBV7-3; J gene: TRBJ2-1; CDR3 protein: CASSLGSGGAGYEQFF
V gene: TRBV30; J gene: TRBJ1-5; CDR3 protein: CAWSEGVGQPQHF
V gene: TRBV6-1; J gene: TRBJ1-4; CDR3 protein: CASTRGASGEKLFF
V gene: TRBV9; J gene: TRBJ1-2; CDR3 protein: CASSGPRLQGDYGYTF
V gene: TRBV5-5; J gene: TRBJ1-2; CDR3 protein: CASSLEGQGGYGYTF
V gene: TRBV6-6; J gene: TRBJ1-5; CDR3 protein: CASSYGTDGNQPQHF
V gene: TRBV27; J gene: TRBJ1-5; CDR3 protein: CASSLSGRGSNQPQHF
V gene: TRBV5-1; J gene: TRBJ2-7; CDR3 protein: CASSLDRGDYEQYF
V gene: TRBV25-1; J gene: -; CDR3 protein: CASSWGEGYEQYF
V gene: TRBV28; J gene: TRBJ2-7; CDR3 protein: CASKVAGRWGGADHEQYF
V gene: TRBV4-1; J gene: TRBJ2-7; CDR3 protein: CASSQGRGGSYEQYF
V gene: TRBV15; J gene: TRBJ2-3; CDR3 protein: CATSRDINSQYF
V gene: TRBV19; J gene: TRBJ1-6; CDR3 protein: CASSRDSPPLHF
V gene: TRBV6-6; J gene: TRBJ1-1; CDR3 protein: CASSYGQANTEAFF
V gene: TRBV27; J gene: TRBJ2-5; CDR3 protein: CASSSGLAGPRGFETQYF
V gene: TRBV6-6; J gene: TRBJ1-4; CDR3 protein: CASRFLTGLSNEKLFF
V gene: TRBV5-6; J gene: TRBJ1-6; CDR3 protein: CASSEVQGDSPLHF
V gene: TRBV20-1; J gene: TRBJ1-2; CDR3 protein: CSARDVGYTF
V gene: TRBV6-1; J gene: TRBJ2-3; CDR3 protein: CASSEASKDTQYF
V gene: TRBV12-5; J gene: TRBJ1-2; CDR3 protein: CASGPQAGYGYTF
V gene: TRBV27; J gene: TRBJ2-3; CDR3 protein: CASGIAGGYTQYF
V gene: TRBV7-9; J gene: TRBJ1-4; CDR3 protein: CASSLWLGAETEKLFF
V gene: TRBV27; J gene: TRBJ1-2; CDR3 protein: CASSWDRVNYGYTF
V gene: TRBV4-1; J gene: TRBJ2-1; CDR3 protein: CASSQEGGRQFF
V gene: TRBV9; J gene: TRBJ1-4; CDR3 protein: CASSAGVRSEKLFF
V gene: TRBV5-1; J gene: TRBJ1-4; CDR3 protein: CASSSIPGGSNEKLFF
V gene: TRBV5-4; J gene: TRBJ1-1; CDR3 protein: CASSLGGHTEAFF
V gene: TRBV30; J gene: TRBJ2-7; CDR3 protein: CAWRKSQGGYEQYF
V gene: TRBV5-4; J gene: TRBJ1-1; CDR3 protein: CASSLYRGATEAFF
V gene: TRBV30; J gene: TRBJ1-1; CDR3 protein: CAWSVPGDTEAFF
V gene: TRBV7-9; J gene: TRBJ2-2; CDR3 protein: CASSLLGQGVSGELFF
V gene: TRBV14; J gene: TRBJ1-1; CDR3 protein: CASSSYTEAFF
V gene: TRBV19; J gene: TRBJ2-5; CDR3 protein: CASSNPTGLYQETQYF
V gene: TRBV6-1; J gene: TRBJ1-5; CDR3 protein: CASLADNNQPQHF